This note documents a single T cell receptor (beta chain) sequence. Its antigen is still unknown. The data are from a study of graft-versus-host responses after intestinal transplantation. Study findings and constraints: Allograft graft-versus-host to host-versus-graft clonal ratios ran high in patients with graft-donor T cell macrochimerism. GvH clones occurred in recipient marrow; some first appeared in ileum or blood.

Libraries were prepared by immunoSEQ multiplex PCR; TCRdb keeps only in-frame clonotypes and omits some of them. This table holds roughly 90,000 clones, about 85% found once. In germline, CDR1 is MNHEY, CDR2 SMNVEV (reference sequence). CDR3 size: 11 residues. The ends lost 10 bases at V and 7 bases at J; junction bases unmatched: 6. The sample was unstimulated CD4+ T cells sorted from spleen or lymph node cells, taken before transplant. V gene TRBV27 combines with J gene TRBJ2-5; the match to TRBD1 covers 7 bases. This TCR was sampled from a human donor who was the organ donor for an intestinal transplant. Written as DNA, the CDR3 is TGTGCCACCGCTACAGGGGTGACCCAGTACTTC. As protein: CATATGVTQYF.